This T cell receptor beta chain derives from a study of T cell responses to AZD1222 COVID-19 vaccine. Study-level results: Most donors were white British, females outnumbered males, and clonal diversity was possibly underestimated.

This CDR3 region has 15 residues. V was pared by 2 bases and J by 6 bases, with 16 bases between. The germline gives CDR1 MNHNS, CDR2 SASEGT. Some clones are missing from TCRdb's copy, which holds only in-frame ones; the method was immunoSEQ multiplex PCR. The sample has around 140,000 clones, just under 95% seen once. Worth noting for this clone: What it binds is not known.

J is TRBJ1-2 and V is TRBV6-1; D gene ambiguous. Sequences were derived from peripheral blood, sampled on day 0 of AZD1222 vaccination. This TCR derives from an adult in good health. The DNA of the CDR3 is TGTGCCAGCAGTGAAAACGCCGCCAGTGTAGATGGCTACACCTTC. Protein: CASSENAASVDGYTF.